One sample yielded the 10 T cell receptor beta chains listed below, sequenced in a study of Ad26.COV2.S vaccination and SARS-CoV-2 variants. Regarding treatment: some 19 received Ad26.COV2.S at low or high dose, single or two shots; several received placebo; per-sample allocation not given. The samples were gathered on day 63 after the first injection of vaccine or placebo. Data came from immunoSEQ multiplex PCR; TCRdb stores just in-frame clones and leaves some out. This sample has about half a million clones; roughly nine tenths occur once, and the top ten carry approximately 1.7%. Here the sequenced sample was peripheral blood, taken in a trial of Ad26.COV2.S vaccine versus placebo. These receptor sequences come from a person aged 18 to 59 who received the Ad26.COV2.S COVID-19 vaccine or a placebo.

The J gene is TRBJ2-3, the V gene TRBV29-1; no clear D gene. The CDR3 length is 11 residues. Germline CDR1 SQVTM, CDR2 ANQGSEA. Trimming cost V 7 bases and J 5 bases, with 10 bases left between them. In nucleotides, the CDR3 is TGCAGCGCCGGGCGGCGAGATACGCAGTATTTT. Translation gives CSAGRRDTQYF.

V usage is TRBV6-1 and J usage is TRBJ1-5; 10 positions match TRBD1. The CDR3 has 17 amino acids. V lost 2 bases and J lost 11; bases outside the gene matches: 15. Germline V gene data show CDR1 as MNHNS and CDR2 as SASEGT. The CDR3 sequence is CASSEMAGTGASSAQHF. The CDR3, as DNA: TGTGCCAGCAGTGAAATGGCGGGGACAGGGGCATCATCGGCCCAGCATTTT.

On this clone itself: The same CDR3 arises from other DNA sequences in this sample as well. The genes are TRBV18 and TRBJ1-5; no clear D gene. The CDR3 extends over 13 amino acids. CDR1 KGHSH and CDR2 LQKENI come from the germline V gene. V was cut by 1 base and J by 2 bases, with 3 bases left in between. The CDR3 loop is CASSPQGNQPQHF. CDR3 DNA sequence: TGTGCCAGCTCACCACAAGGCAATCAGCCCCAGCATTTT.

Only one count was recorded for this clone. CDR3 in DNA: TGTGCCAGCAGCGTAGGCGGGGGGGGACTAGGTGGATCCGGAACGCAGTATTTT. Protein: CASSVGGGGLGGSGTQYF. The chain couples TRBV9 to TRBJ2-3, with 9 bases lining up with TRBD2. Trimming removed 0 bases from V and 9 bases from J; junction bases left unmatched: 17. The germline V gene encodes CDR1 SGDLS and CDR2 YYNGEE. The CDR3 loop spans 18 amino acids. Combining the CDR3 with reference TRBV9 and TRBJ2-3 gives the whole variable domain DSGVTQTPKHLITATGQRVTLRCSPRSGDLSVYWYQQSLDQGLQFLIQYYNGEERAKGNILERFSAQQFPDLHSELNLSSLELGDSALYFCASSVGGGGLGGSGTQYFGPGTRLTVL.

A word on this clone: Distinct nucleotide sequences in the sample also encode this CDR3. The chain is built from TRBV5-1 and TRBJ2-7; a weak D match, TRBD2 (7 bases). CDR3 size: 15 residues. Germline CDR1 and CDR2: SGHRS and YFSETQ. Deletions cut 3 bases from V and 2 bases from J, with 15 bases between. CDR3 DNA sequence: TGCGCCAGCAGCTCGTCCTCCGGGGGGCCCTACGAGCAGTACTTC. Translated, it gives CASSSSSGGPYEQYF.

The chain carries TRBV19 and TRBJ1-1; D gene uncertain. Germline V CDR1 and CDR2: LNHDA, SQIVND (reference sequence). The V end was cut by 3 bases, the J end by 3 bases, with 11 bases between. CDR3 length equals 14 residues. This CDR3 reads CASSMQHGDTEAFF. The DNA of the CDR3 is TGTGCCAGTAGTATGCAACACGGGGACACTGAAGCTTTCTTT.

The CDR3 loop is CAWGPGQGGSPLHF. Here the CDR3 DNA reads TGTGCCTGGGGACCCGGACAGGGGGGTTCACCCCTCCACTTT. The chain combines TRBV30 with TRBJ1-6; 10 bases line up with TRBD1. This CDR3 contains 14 residues. From germline, CDR1 is GTSNPN and CDR2 SVGIG (reference sequence). V was clipped by 5 bases and J by 9 bases; unmatched bases: 7.

V gene TRBV28 combines with J gene TRBJ1-2; 10 nucleotides agree with TRBD1. V was pared by 5 bases and J by 4 bases, with 4 bases of the junction left unmatched. The CDR3 sequence is 14 residues long. Germline CDR1 MDHEN, CDR2 SYDVKM. The CDR3 reads CASSHDRGPYGYTF. CDR3 bases: TGTGCCAGCAGTCATGACAGGGGGCCCTATGGCTACACCTTC.

J is TRBJ1-3 and V is TRBV11-2; D is uncertain. In germline, CDR1 is SGHAT, CDR2 FQNNGV. V was clipped by 0 bases and J by 4 bases, with 16 bases between them. This CDR3 is 17 amino acids long. The CDR3, as DNA: TGTGCCAGCAGCTTAGAAGTTCCCAGGTCAGGCGGAAACACCATATATTTT. It encodes CASSLEVPRSGGNTIYF.

The gene calls are TRBV7-6 and TRBJ2-2; 7 nucleotides align to TRBD2. Germline loops: CDR1 SGHVS, CDR2 FNYEAQ. CDR3 length: 16 residues. V lost 2 bases and J lost 2; bases outside the gene matches: 5. The CDR3 reads CASSLSGGGNTGELFF. Here the CDR3 DNA reads TGTGCCAGCAGCTTATCCGGCGGGGGAAACACCGGGGAGCTGTTTTTT.